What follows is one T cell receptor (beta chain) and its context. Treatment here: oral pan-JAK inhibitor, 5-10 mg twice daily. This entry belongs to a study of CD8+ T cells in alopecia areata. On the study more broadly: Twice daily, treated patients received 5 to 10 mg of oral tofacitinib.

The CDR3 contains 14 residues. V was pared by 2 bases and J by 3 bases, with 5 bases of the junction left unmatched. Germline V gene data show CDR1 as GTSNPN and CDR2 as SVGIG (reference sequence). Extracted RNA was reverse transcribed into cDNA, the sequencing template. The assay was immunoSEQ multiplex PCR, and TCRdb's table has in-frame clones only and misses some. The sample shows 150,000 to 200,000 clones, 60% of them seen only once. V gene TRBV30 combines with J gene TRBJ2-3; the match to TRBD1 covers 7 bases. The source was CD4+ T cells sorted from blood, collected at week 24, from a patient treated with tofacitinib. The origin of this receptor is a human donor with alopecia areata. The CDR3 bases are TGTGCCTGGAGTACAGGGGACGGGACAGATACGCAGTATTTT. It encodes CAWSTGDGTDTQYF.